This TCR beta chain was identified in a study of blood T cells in healthy people across ages. Overall study findings and caveats: PBMCs were not sorted, which prevented a conclusive comparison of naive versus antigen-experienced cells. Naive T cell percentage by flow cytometry tracked strongly with beta diversity.

Remarks on this clonotype: What it binds is unknown.

V was clipped by 3 bases and J by 3 bases, with 12 bases between them. The CDR3 has 15 residues. With a J-beta primer mix and a sample-barcoded 5' primer, a second PCR ran about 6 to 11 cycles. TCRdb reprocessed the 5' RACE reads with MiXCR, giving one entry per CDR3 protein. The sample lists 1,300,000 or so distinct CDR3 sequences, approximately 59% occurring once. This clonotype originated in a man aged 18 to 30 in good health. The V and J genes are TRBV12-3 or TRBV12-4 and TRBJ2-4; either TRBD1 or TRBD2 may fit D (5 bases each). Sample: blood. The CDR3 sequence is CASSFMGDSKNIQYF. In DNA form, the CDR3 reads TGTGCCAGCAGTTTTATGGGAGACAGCAAAAACATTCAGTACTTC.